Presented here are 21 T cell receptor beta chains from one specimen sequenced in a study of regulatory T cells in long-lasting Graves disease. Arm-PCR of CDR3 regions and iRepertoire HTBI primers were the basis on which TCR beta libraries were built. One entry per CDR3 protein results from TCRdb running MiXCR on the multiplex PCR reads. The top ten clones hold more than 15% of a sample with 400,000 to 500,000 distinct CDR3 sequences, about 14% of them seen once. Indicated time point: newly diagnosed GD, antithyroid drugs for less than 3 months. From PBMCs, RNA was extracted and then used to make the TCR library. These records were also assigned to another study, of T cells in Graves' hyperthyroidism and ophthalmopathy.

The sequenced sample was peripheral blood mononuclear cells (PBMCs), obtained at new diagnosis, from a patient treated with antithyroid drugs. Source of these receptors: a woman aged 45 to 65 with Graves disease.

V is TRBV7-6 and J is TRBJ2-7; 8 bases fit TRBD2. V was pared by 2 bases and J by 6 bases, with 9 bases of the junction left unmatched. This CDR3 has 15 residues. Germline loops: CDR1 SGHVS, CDR2 FNYEAQ. CDR3 protein: CASSLRAGGSGEQYF. For the CDR3, the DNA is TGTGCCAGCAGCTTAAGGGCGGGAGGCTCCGGCGAGCAGTACTTC.

Many counts were recorded for this clonotype. This chain links TRBV29-1 with TRBJ2-7; D is possibly TRBD1 or TRBD2 (6 bases each). The CDR3 runs 12 residues. Per germline, CDR1 SQVTM and CDR2 ANQGSEA. Trimming stripped 4 bases from V and 5 bases from J, with 12 bases between. CDR3 region: CSVGGAPDEQYF. The CDR3 DNA reads TGCAGCGTTGGGGGGGCGCCCGACGAGCAGTACTTC.

Ten or more counts support this clonotype. The J gene is TRBJ2-1, the V gene TRBV7-2; D gene unclear. Germline CDR1 is SGHTA and CDR2 is FQGNSA. This CDR3 region has 12 residues. Between the trimmed V and J ends, which lost 1 base and 9 bases, there was a span of 7 bases. CDR3 sequence (DNA): TGTGCCAGCAGCTTAGGTCGTGGTGAGCAGTTCTTC. The encoded protein is CASSLGRGEQFF.

The chain combines TRBV7-9 with TRBJ1-4; TRBD1 matches 8 bases. Germline V gene lookup returns CDR1 SEHNR and CDR2 FQNEAQ (reference sequence). This CDR3 has 14 residues. The J segment lost 5 bases and the V segment lost 4 bases, leaving 3 bases of the junction unmatched. CDR3 loop: CASSWTGLNEKLFF. In DNA, the CDR3 is TGTGCCAGCAGCTGGACAGGGCTCAATGAAAAACTGTTTTTT.

At least ten counts were recorded for this clonotype. This chain links TRBV28 with TRBJ2-7, with 8 bases that match TRBD1. This CDR3 is 15 amino acids long. Trimming cost V 4 bases and J 3 bases; bases outside gene matches: 8. Germline V gene sequence: CDR1 MDHEN, CDR2 SYDVKM. CDR3 DNA: TGTGCCAGCAGTTCTCAGGGGGCGCTGGACTACGAGCAGTACTTC. Residues: CASSSQGALDYEQYF. Supplemented by reference TRBV28 and TRBJ2-7, the full variable domain reads DVKVTQSSRYLVKRTGEKVFLECVQDMDHENMFWYRQDPGLGLRLIYFSYDVKMKEKGDIPEGYSVSREKKERFSLILESASTNQTSMYLCASSSQGALDYEQYFGPGTRLTVT.

This sequence joins TRBV12-3 or TRBV12-4 and TRBJ2-1, with 8 bases matching TRBD2. This CDR3 is 15 amino acids long. With V trimmed by 4 bases and J by 4 bases, 6 bases remained unmatched. This chain's CDR3 is CASSSPGTRYNEQFF. CDR3 nucleotides: TGTGCCAGCAGTTCCCCCGGGACTAGATACAATGAGCAGTTCTTC.

This clonotype was counted a few times. The chain has TRBV2 and TRBJ2-1; D gene ambiguous. The CDR3 contains 11 residues. Trimming removed 7 bases from V and 8 bases from J, with 9 bases in between. In germline, CDR1 is SNHLY, CDR2 FYNNEI. The CDR3 DNA follows: TGTGCCAGCAACGAGTACGATGAGCAGTTCTTC. Translated, it gives CASNEYDEQFF.

The V gene is TRBV25-1, the J gene TRBJ2-5, with 10 positions matching TRBD2. V dropped 0 bases and J dropped 5; count of bases not matched to a gene: 6. Germline assignment: CDR1 MGHDK and CDR2 SYGVNS. This CDR3 comprises 16 residues. CDR3: CASSEYTSGNLETQYF. DNA of the CDR3: TGTGCCAGCAGTGAATATACTAGCGGGAATCTTGAGACCCAGTACTTC.

The rearrangement joins TRBV20-1 to TRBJ2-4, with D tentatively TRBD2 (5 bases). CDR1 is DFQATT and CDR2 is SNEGSKA in the germline V gene (reference sequence). Trimming removed 2 bases from V and 13 bases from J, with 15 bases in between. This CDR3 is 12 amino acids long. The CDR3 reads CSARRRGHEQYF. CDR3 DNA sequence: TGCAGTGCTAGACGCCGCGGGCATGAGCAGTACTTC.

Many counts were recorded for this clonotype. J is TRBJ2-7 and V is TRBV20-1, with TRBD1 matching over 10 bases. CDR1 DFQATT and CDR2 SNEGSKA come from the germline V gene (reference sequence). The ends lost 2 bases at V and 2 bases at J; junction bases unmatched: 15. The CDR3 is 18 residues long. CDR3 DNA: TGCAGTGCTAGAACAAGCCCTTGGACAGGGGGAGTTGCCTACGAGCAGTACTTC. Protein sequence: CSARTSPWTGGVAYEQYF.

This clonotype has at least ten counts. This rearrangement joins TRBV5-1 to TRBJ2-7; TRBD1 agrees at 8 bases. This CDR3 spans 14 amino acids. Trimming at V came to 4 bases and at J to 5 bases, leaving 8 bases not matched to a gene. Germline lookup yields CDR1 SGHRS and CDR2 YFSETQ. The CDR3 DNA reads TGCGCCAGCAGCCGGGGCAGGGGGCACGACGAGCAGTACTTC. This sequence encodes CASSRGRGHDEQYF. The variable domain in full, completed from reference TRBV5-1 and TRBJ2-7, reads KAGVTQTPRYLIKTRGQQVTLSCSPISGHRSVSWYQQTPGQGLQFLFEYFSETQRNKGNFPGRFSGRQFSNSRSEMNVSTLELGDSALYLCASSRGRGHDEQYFGPGTRLTVT.

The chain employs TRBV9 and TRBJ1-5, with 7 bases matching TRBD1. Trimming removed 0 bases from V and 7 bases from J; junction bases left unmatched: 4. Germline V CDR1 and CDR2: SGDLS, YYNGEE. This CDR3 region has 14 residues. The CDR3, as DNA: TGTGCCAGCAGCGTAGAAGGGGGCCGGCAGCCCCAGCATTTT. Translation gives CASSVEGGRQPQHF.

The table lists this clonotype with many counts. The chain has TRBV12-3 or TRBV12-4 and TRBJ2-7, with no clear D. CDR3 length: 13 amino acids. The V end was cut by 6 bases, the J end by 1 base, with 10 bases between. DNA for the CDR3: TGTGCCAGCAGGCCCACCGGATCCTACGAGCAGTACTTC. Its translation: CASRPTGSYEQYF.

This clonotype was detected a few times. The chain couples TRBV14 to TRBJ1-2; D is undetermined. There are 13 residues in the CDR3. V was trimmed by 0 bases and J by 10 bases, leaving 12 bases between them. CDR1 is SGHDN and CDR2 is FVKESK in the germline V gene. The DNA of the CDR3 is TGTGCCAGCAGCCAAGATAACACCGTCGACTACACCTTC. Protein product: CASSQDNTVDYTF.

This clonotype was counted ten times or more. This sequence joins TRBV10-3 and TRBJ1-1; D gene unclear. The V end was cut by 6 bases, the J end by 4 bases, with 15 bases between. This CDR3 is 14 amino acids long. In germline, CDR1 is ENHRY, CDR2 SYGVKD. This CDR3 is CAISRGEGGTEAFF. CDR3 coding DNA: TGTGCCATCAGCCGCGGGGAGGGTGGCACTGAAGCTTTCTTT.

This clonotype was seen only a few times. This chain connects TRBV27 to TRBJ2-1; tentative D call: TRBD2 (5 bases). The CDR3 is 15 amino acids. The V gene lost 3 bases and the J gene lost 6 bases, with 15 bases spanning the gap. Germline V gives CDR1 MNHEY, CDR2 SMNVEV (reference sequence). This chain's CDR3 is CASSFTSRSGNEQFF. CDR3 nucleotides: TGTGCCAGCAGTTTCACTAGTCGCTCTGGCAATGAGCAGTTCTTC.

The chain has TRBV14 and TRBJ1-4; 7 bases line up with TRBD1. The CDR3 contains 14 residues. V shed 3 bases, J shed 4 bases, and the junction held 2 bases outside the gene matches. Germline CDR1 reads SGHDN; CDR2 reads FVKESK. The CDR3 loop is CASSHRDSNEKLFF. The DNA of the CDR3 is TGTGCCAGCAGCCACAGGGACAGTAATGAAAAACTGTTTTTT. Based on the CDR3 plus reference TRBV14 and TRBJ1-4, the full variable domain is EAGVTQFPSHSVIEKGQTVTLRCDPISGHDNLYWYRRVMGKEIKFLLHFVKESKQDESGMPNNRFLAERTGGTYSTLKVQPAELEDSGVYFCASSHRDSNEKLFFGSGTQLSVL.

This clonotype has at least ten counts. The chain combines TRBV27 with TRBJ2-2, with D possibly being TRBD1 (6 bases). Germline V gene lookup returns CDR1 MNHEY and CDR2 SMNVEV (reference sequence). The CDR3 is 15 residues long. The germline V and J ends were trimmed by 5 bases and 6 bases, with 16 bases remaining between them. The CDR3 coding sequence is TGTGCCAGCAGTCGATATACAGGGTTTGCCGGGGAGCTGTTTTTT. Translated, it gives CASSRYTGFAGELFF.

This clonotype has a count of ten or more. This chain uses TRBV6-5 with TRBJ1-1; TRBD1 agrees at 7 bases. This CDR3 is 16 amino acids long. V was clipped by 2 bases and J by 0 bases; unmatched bases: 6. Germline CDR1 MNHEY, CDR2 SVGAGI. CDR3 DNA sequence: TGTGCCAGCAGTTACGCCCGGACAGGAATGAACACTGAAGCTTTCTTT. Translation gives CASSYARTGMNTEAFF.

The rearrangement joins TRBV2 to TRBJ2-2; D perhaps matches TRBD1 (5 bases). In germline, CDR1 is SNHLY, CDR2 FYNNEI. Trimming removed 1 base from V and 0 bases from J, with 6 bases in between. The length of the CDR3 is 15 residues. The CDR3 reads CASSEETANTGELFF. Written as DNA, the CDR3 is TGTGCCAGCAGTGAAGAGACAGCGAACACCGGGGAGCTGTTTTTT.

The sample holds many counts of this clonotype. CDR3 DNA: TGCAGCGTTGACGCTAGCGGAGGGAACACCGGGGAGCTGTTTTTT. Protein product: CSVDASGGNTGELFF. The J gene is TRBJ2-2, the V gene TRBV29-1, with 7 bases that match TRBD2. CDR1 is SQVTM, CDR2 ANQGSEA, per germline. V trimming: 3 bases; J trimming: 1 base; junction bases outside the gene matches: 5. The CDR3 is 15 amino acids.